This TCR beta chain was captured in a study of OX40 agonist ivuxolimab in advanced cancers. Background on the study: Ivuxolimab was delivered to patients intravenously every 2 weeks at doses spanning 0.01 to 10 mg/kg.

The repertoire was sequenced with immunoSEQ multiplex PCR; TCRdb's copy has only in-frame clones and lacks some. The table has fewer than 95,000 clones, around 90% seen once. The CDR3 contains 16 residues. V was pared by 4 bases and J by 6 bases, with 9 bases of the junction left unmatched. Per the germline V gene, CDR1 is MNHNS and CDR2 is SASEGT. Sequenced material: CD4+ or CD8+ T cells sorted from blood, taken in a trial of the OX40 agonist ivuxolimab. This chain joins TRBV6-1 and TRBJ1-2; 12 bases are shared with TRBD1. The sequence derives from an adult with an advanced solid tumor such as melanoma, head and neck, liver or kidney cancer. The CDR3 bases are TGTGCCAGCAGTGTTACCGGGACAGGGGGCAAGGATGGCTACACCTTC. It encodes CASSVTGTGGKDGYTF.